This T cell receptor (beta chain) was profiled in a study of blood T cells in healthy people across ages. The J segment lost 1 base and the V segment lost 3 bases, leaving 9 bases of the junction unmatched. CDR1 and CDR2 from the germline V gene are SGHTA and FQGNSA. The CDR3 runs to 17 residues. A second PCR of roughly 7 to 11 cycles used a sample-barcoded 5' primer and a J-beta primer mix. Every single cDNA molecule received a tag from a template-switch adaptor with 12 random nucleotides. TCRdb ran MiXCR on the 5' RACE reads and lists one entry per CDR3 protein. The table records around 990,000 distinct CDR3 sequences, approximately 25% of them present only once. The sample was also linked to a second study, of T cells of mothers and their children. That work states: The study found thymic selection shapes TCR recombination output similarly in related and unrelated pairs.

The chain links TRBV7-2 to TRBJ2-1; 7 bases fit TRBD1. The clonotype originates from a girl aged 2 to 9 in good health. Material for sequencing was blood. The CDR3 reads CASSLEGGEISYNEQFF. CDR3 nucleotides: TGTGCCAGCAGCTTGGAAGGGGGCGAAATTTCCTACAATGAGCAGTTCTTC.